Below are 2 T cell receptor beta chains sequenced from a single sample in a study of T cell changes during pregnancy in multiple sclerosis (dated by TCRdb to between 2017 and 2020). The method was the immunoSEQ multiplex PCR assay. Entries here come from immuneACCESS through TCRdb and include only in-frame sequences with V and J called. Some clones fail to appear in such tables; in the studies checked, an unresolved V gene covers under half of the shortfall, and the cause of the remainder is unknown. The sample table lists 36,000 or so clones, 85% to 95% of them with a count of one. The ten largest clonotypes hold 1.2% of the sample. Sequenced sample: PBMCs (not recorded whether the cells were cultured). The source is a female donor with multiple sclerosis, enrolled in a pregnancy study.

The chain has TRBV18 and TRBJ2-1; possibly TRBD1 for D (6 bases). This CDR3 region has 14 residues. CDR1 and CDR2 from the germline V gene are KGHSH and LQKENI. V lost 4 bases and J 8 bases, leaving 15 bases between the germline ends. Here the CDR3 reads CASSLTGRRDEQFF. In DNA form, the CDR3 reads TGTGCCAGCTCACTGACAGGACGGCGTGATGAGCAGTTCTTC.

The chain recombines TRBV28 with TRBJ1-5; the D is unclear. Germline V lookup: CDR1 MDHEN, CDR2 SYDVKM. The CDR3 sequence is 19 residues long. V was clipped by 7 bases and J by 0 bases, with 25 bases between them. The CDR3 sequence is CASNQQDRALSYSNQPQHF. The CDR3 DNA follows: TGTGCCAGCAATCAGCAGGATCGAGCTCTCTCTTATAGCAATCAGCCCCAGCATTTT.